A single sample is the source of the 9 T cell receptor beta chains below, sequenced in a study of blood T cells in healthy people across ages. It was with a sample-barcoded 5' primer and a J-beta primer mix that a second PCR of roughly 7 to 12 cycles was run. One entry per CDR3 protein results from TCRdb running MiXCR on the 5' RACE reads. The sample lists 1.5 million to 1.8 million distinct CDR3 sequences; about 42% were seen once. The sample consisted of blood. The receptors here all came from a woman under 30 in good health.

V usage is TRBV27 and J usage is TRBJ2-2; 7 bases are a match to TRBD1. Germline values: CDR1 MNHEY, CDR2 SMNVEV (reference sequence). This CDR3 spans 14 amino acids. The J segment lost 5 bases and the V segment lost 5 bases, leaving 5 bases of the junction unmatched. The CDR3 DNA follows: TGTGCCAGCAGTAAGGCACAGGGGACCGGGGAGCTGTTTTTT. This sequence encodes CASSKAQGTGELFF.

This chain connects TRBV25-1 to TRBJ2-1; 7 positions agree with TRBD2. The CDR3 loop spans 16 amino acids. Trimming removed 1 base from V and 1 base from J; junction bases left unmatched: 4. CDR1 is MGHDK, CDR2 SYGVNS, per germline. CDR3 region: CASSELVGGSYNEQFF. In DNA form, the CDR3 reads TGTGCCAGCAGTGAATTAGTCGGGGGGTCCTACAATGAGCAGTTCTTC.

The rearrangement uses TRBV4-1 and TRBJ2-1; TRBD2 matches 10 bases. The CDR3 runs to 17 residues. V shed 1 base and J 3 bases; nucleotides not matched to a gene: 6. Germline V gives CDR1 MGHRA, CDR2 YSYEKL. The CDR3 is CASSQGPGLARYNEQFF. CDR3 nucleotides: TGCGCCAGCAGCCAAGGGCCGGGACTAGCGCGCTACAATGAGCAGTTCTTC.

This clonotype has more than one count but fewer than ten. This chain links TRBV7-9 with TRBJ1-2; 7 positions agree with TRBD1. Germline loops: CDR1 SEHNR, CDR2 FQNEAQ (reference sequence). This CDR3 has 15 residues. V lost 5 bases and J lost 8; bases outside the gene matches: 14. The CDR3 is CASSADRVLTQGYTF. The DNA for the CDR3 is TGTGCCAGCAGCGCTGACAGGGTTCTTACTCAGGGCTACACCTTC. Full variable domain (missing parts from reference TRBV7-9 and TRBJ1-2): DTGVSQNPRHKITKRGQNVTFRCDPISEHNRLYWYRQTLGQGPEFLTYFQNEAQLEKSRLLSDRFSAERPKGSFSTLEIQRTEQGDSAMYLCASSADRVLTQGYTFGSGTRLTVV.

The chain couples TRBV7-2 to TRBJ2-3, with 7 bases aligning to TRBD2. CDR1 is SGHTA, CDR2 FQGNSA, per germline. This CDR3 has 16 amino acids. Germline trimming cut 6 bases from V and 2 bases from J; bases unmatched to any gene: 11. The CDR3 DNA sequence: TGTGCCAGCAGTCTCGGCGGGAGCGGTCACACAGATACGCAGTATTTT. Residues: CASSLGGSGHTDTQYF.

The chain carries TRBV5-1 and TRBJ1-2, with 8 positions matching TRBD1. This CDR3 spans 14 amino acids. V was pared by 0 bases and J by 10 bases, with 8 bases of the junction left unmatched. CDR1 and CDR2 from the germline V gene are SGHRS and YFSETQ. In DNA form, the CDR3 reads TGCGCCAGCAGCTTGGCAGGGGGCATTGTTGACTACACCTTC. Translating gives CASSLAGGIVDYTF.

The chain carries TRBV20-1 and TRBJ2-5, with a tentative D call TRBD1 (6 bases). Trimming shortened V by 3 bases and J by 1 base, and 12 bases separated the two germline ends. CDR1 DFQATT and CDR2 SNEGSKA come from the germline V gene (reference sequence). This CDR3 has 14 residues. The CDR3: CSASPGTIQETQYF. CDR3 nucleotide sequence: TGCAGTGCTAGTCCCGGGACAATCCAAGAGACCCAGTACTTC.

This clonotype was seen only a few times. This chain connects TRBV13 to TRBJ1-1; TRBD1 agrees at 10 bases. Looked up from germline, CDR1 is PRHDT and CDR2 is FYEKMQ (reference sequence). V was pared by 6 bases and J by 5 bases, with 21 bases of the junction left unmatched. The CDR3 runs to 19 residues. The CDR3 DNA sequence: TGTGCCAGCAGACAGGGACAGGGGAAACAGGGGCACTGGAGGACTGAAGCTTTCTTT. Translating it yields CASRQGQGKQGHWRTEAFF.

This chain uses TRBV6-5 with TRBJ1-4; D is undetermined. The CDR3 totals 17 residues. The germline V gene encodes CDR1 MNHEY and CDR2 SVGAGI. V lost 0 bases, J lost 0 bases, and 11 bases lay in between. CDR3 sequence reads: CASSYSMGEATNEKLFF. The DNA for the CDR3 is TGTGCCAGCAGTTACTCGATGGGCGAGGCAACTAATGAAAAACTGTTTTTT.